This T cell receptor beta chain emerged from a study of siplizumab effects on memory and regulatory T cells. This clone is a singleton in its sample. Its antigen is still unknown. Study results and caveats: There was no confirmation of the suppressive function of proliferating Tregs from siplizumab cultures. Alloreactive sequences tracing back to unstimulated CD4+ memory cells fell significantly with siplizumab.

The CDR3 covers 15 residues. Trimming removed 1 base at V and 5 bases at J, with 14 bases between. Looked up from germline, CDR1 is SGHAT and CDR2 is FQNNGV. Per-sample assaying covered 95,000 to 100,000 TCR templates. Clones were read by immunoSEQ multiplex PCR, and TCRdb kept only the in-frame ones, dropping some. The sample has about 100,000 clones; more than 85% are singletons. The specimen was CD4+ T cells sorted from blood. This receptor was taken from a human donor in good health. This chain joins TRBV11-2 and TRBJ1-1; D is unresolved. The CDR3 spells CASSLGASFGTEAFF. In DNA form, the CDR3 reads TGTGCCAGCAGCTTAGGTGCGAGTTTTGGTACTGAAGCTTTCTTT.